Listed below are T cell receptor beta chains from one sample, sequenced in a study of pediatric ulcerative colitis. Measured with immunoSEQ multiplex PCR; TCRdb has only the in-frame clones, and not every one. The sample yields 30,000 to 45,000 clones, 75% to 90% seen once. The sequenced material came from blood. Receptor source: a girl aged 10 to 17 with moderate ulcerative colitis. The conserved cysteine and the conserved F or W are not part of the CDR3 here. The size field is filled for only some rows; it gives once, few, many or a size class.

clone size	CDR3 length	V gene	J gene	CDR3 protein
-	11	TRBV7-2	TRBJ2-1	ASSSGRDNEQF
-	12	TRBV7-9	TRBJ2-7	ASSPRGDPYEQY
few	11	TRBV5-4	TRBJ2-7	ASSSEQGWEQY
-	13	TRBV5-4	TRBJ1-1	ASSSRQGKTTEAF
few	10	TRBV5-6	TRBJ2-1	ASRTASNEQF
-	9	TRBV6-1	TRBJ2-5	ASRKQETQY
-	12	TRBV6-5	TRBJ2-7	ASSYTAGPYEQY
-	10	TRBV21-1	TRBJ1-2	ASSYRGGGYT
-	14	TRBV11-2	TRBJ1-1	ASSPTGSGGDTEAF
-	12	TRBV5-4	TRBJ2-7	ASSLGQGAYEQY
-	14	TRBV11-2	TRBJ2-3	ASSFDGLAGADTQY
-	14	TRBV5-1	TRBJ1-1	ASSSRQGFPSTEAF
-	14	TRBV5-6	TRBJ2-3	ASSFVGPDVTDTQY
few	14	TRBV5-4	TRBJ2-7	ASSLAASGGPYEQY
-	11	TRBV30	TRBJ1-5	AWSFGKDQPQH
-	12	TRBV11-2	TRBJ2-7	ASSLDPQTYEQY
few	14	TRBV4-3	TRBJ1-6	ASSRSGTANNSPLH
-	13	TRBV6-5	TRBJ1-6	ASSLTGASYSPLH
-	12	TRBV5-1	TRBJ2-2	ASSLSGTDGELF
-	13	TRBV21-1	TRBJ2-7	ASSNSSPGGYEQY
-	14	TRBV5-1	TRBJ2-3	ASHVTRTGSTDTQY
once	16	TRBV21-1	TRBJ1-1	ASSKIIGAGTANTEAF
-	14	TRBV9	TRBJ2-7	ASSNPTGCYHYEQY
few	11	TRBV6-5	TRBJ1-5	ASRRASNQPQH
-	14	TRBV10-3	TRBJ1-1	AISESGAVGGTEAF
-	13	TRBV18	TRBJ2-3	ASSLQGVGGDTQY
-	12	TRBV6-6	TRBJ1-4	ALGRGSGDEKLF
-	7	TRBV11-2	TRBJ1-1	ASSLEAF
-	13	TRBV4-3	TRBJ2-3	ASSQRLVGTDTQY
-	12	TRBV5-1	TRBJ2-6	ASSLETGANVLT
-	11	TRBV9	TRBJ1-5	ASSVGSNQPQH
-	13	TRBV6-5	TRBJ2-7	ASSYSGTASYEQY
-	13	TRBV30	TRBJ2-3	AWSSGTSEPDTQY
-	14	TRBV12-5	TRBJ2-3	ASGLGTTGYSDTQY
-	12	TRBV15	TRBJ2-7	ATSRTRDYYEQY
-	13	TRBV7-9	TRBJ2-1	ASRTLTTGANEQF
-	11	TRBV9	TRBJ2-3	ASSGQPTDTQY
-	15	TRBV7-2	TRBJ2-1	ASSLASHLSSYNEQF
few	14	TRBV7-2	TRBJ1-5	ASSLGGGVRNQPQH
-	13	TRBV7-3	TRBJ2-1	ASSLNWRGVNEQF
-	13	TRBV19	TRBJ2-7	ASSAGLSGAYEQY
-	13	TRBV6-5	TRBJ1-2	ASSRGQPPLIGYT
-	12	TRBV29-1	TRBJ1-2	SVEDRDINYGYT
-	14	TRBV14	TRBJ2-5	ASSQIGRASQETQY
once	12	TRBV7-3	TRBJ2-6	ASSLDPGVSVLT
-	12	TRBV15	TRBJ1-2	ATSRDSGSYGYT
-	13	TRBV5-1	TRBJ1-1	ASSLEATMNTEAF
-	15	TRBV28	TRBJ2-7	ASSLRTSGPPLHEQY
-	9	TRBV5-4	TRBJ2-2	ASRNTGELF
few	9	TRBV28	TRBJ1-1	ASNRYTEAF